Reported below is one T cell receptor (beta chain). What it binds is unknown. This entry comes from a study of T cell repertoires in cytomegalovirus infection. Looking at the study overall: Recently identified HLA-C-restricted CMV epitopes were among the peptides used. Indications came from public TCR beta signatures; they pointed to CMV infection and to a matching HLA type. Study results and limitations: HLA-C-restricted CMV-specific TCR beta clonotypes were dominant in the ex vivo response. Based on cumulative public TCR beta family frequency, carriers of CMV plus the relevant HLA were identified.

TCRdb processed the reads anew with MiXCR; each CDR3 protein has one entry. Counted here are a few hundred thousand distinct CDR3 sequences, approximately 40% occurring once; the ten biggest clones make up 48%. The length of the CDR3 is 17 residues. V lost 5 bases, J lost 7 bases, and 17 bases stayed unmatched. The sample in question was cultured PBMCs, obtained from culture after CMV antigen stimulation. This chain uses TRBV12-3 or TRBV12-4 with TRBJ1-2; 9 nucleotides match TRBD1. The TCR comes from a human donor in good health (CMV status not recorded). Some clones in this sample may be carry-over from other donors' samples. The CDR3 loop is CASSPGKPGQGQGGYTF. Written as DNA, the CDR3 is TGTGCCAGCAGTCCAGGAAAGCCGGGACAGGGTCAGGGTGGCTACACCTTC.